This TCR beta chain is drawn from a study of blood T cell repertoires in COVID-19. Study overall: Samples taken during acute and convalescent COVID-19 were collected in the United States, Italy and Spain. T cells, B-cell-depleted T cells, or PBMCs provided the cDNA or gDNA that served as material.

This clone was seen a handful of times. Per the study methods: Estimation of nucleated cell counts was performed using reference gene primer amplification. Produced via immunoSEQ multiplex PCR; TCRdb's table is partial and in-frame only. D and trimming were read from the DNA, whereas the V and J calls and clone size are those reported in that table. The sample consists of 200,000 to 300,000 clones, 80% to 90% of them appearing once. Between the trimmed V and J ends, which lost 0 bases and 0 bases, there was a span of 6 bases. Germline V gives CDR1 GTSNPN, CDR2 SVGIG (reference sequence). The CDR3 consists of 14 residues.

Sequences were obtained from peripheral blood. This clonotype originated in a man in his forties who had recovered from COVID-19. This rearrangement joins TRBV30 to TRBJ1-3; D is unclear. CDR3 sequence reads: CAWSVGVSGNTIYF. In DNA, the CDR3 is TGTGCCTGGAGTGTCGGGGTCTCTGGAAACACCATATATTTT.